This T cell receptor (beta chain) was identified during a study of T cell responses to AZD1222 COVID-19 vaccine. General study findings and limits: It was only 6 or 7 AZD1222 recipients who were seropositive at baseline.

As regards this clone: What it recognizes is unknown.

This table comes from immunoSEQ multiplex PCR, and its TCRdb copy is limited to in-frame clones, with some not included. Of 70,000 or so clones in the sample, 80% to 90% are singletons; the top ten hold less than 25%. Trimming pared 1 base from V and 2 bases from J, leaving 5 bases between. The CDR3 loop spans 13 amino acids. Per germline, CDR1 LGHNA and CDR2 YNFKEQ. The genes are TRBV4-2 and TRBJ1-2, with a possible D match to TRBD1 (5 bases). The receptor was isolated from an adult in good health. The sample consisted of peripheral blood, taken on day 0 of AZD1222 vaccination. The DNA for the CDR3 is TGTGCCAGCAGCCAAGCAGGGAACTATGGCTACACCTTC. Translation gives CASSQAGNYGYTF.